Presented here are 22 T cell receptor beta chains from one specimen sequenced in a study of blood T cell repertoires in COVID-19. Data came from immunoSEQ multiplex PCR; TCRdb stores just in-frame clones and leaves some out. The table records 150,000 to 200,000 clones, approximately 84% of them present only once. Source material: peripheral blood. The receptors derive from a human donor with acute or convalescent COVID-19. The donor label of this sample is uncertain.

The chain recombines TRBV7-3 with TRBJ2-1, with TRBD1 identical over 8 bases. V lost 5 bases and J lost 5; bases outside the gene matches: 8. CDR3 length: 15 amino acids. Germline assignment: CDR1 SGHTA and CDR2 FQGTGA. DNA of the CDR3: TGTGCCAGCAGCCCGGGACAGGTCGCGGACAATGAGCAGTTCTTC. Protein product: CASSPGQVADNEQFF.

The chain recombines TRBV30 with TRBJ1-1, with a tentative D call TRBD1 (5 bases). The V gene's germline CDR1 is GTSNPN and CDR2 SVGIG (reference sequence). Trimming left V 3 bases short and J 0 bases short, with 11 bases between. The CDR3 consists of 14 residues. The CDR3 is CAWRTWGLNTEAFF. The CDR3 DNA follows: TGTGCCTGGAGAACGTGGGGCTTGAACACTGAAGCTTTCTTT.

The rearrangement links TRBV24-1 to TRBJ2-6, with D hard to call. This CDR3 contains 14 residues. V dropped 6 bases and J dropped 0 bases, with 5 bases sitting between them. The V gene's germline CDR1 is KGHDR and CDR2 SFDVKD. Here the CDR3 reads CATSHNSGANVLTF. The CDR3 nucleotides are TGTGCCACCAGTCACAACTCTGGGGCCAACGTCCTGACTTTC.

The chain recombines TRBV24-1 with TRBJ2-2; 14 bases map to TRBD2. Germline V gene data show CDR1 as KGHDR and CDR2 as SFDVKD. The ends lost 4 bases at V and 2 bases at J; junction bases unmatched: 5. The CDR3 contains 18 residues. DNA of the CDR3: TGTGCCACCAGTGACTGGGGACTAGCGGGGGCCAACACCGGGGAGCTGTTTTTT. This sequence encodes CATSDWGLAGANTGELFF.

The chain combines TRBV19 with TRBJ1-5, with 7 bases lining up with TRBD1. Trimming removed 3 bases from V and 7 bases from J; junction bases left unmatched: 9. This CDR3 spans 15 amino acids. Looked up from germline, CDR1 is LNHDA and CDR2 is SQIVND (reference sequence). CDR3 loop: CASSIETGRWQPQHF. The CDR3 DNA reads TGTGCCAGTAGTATCGAGACAGGGAGGTGGCAGCCCCAGCATTTT.

V usage is TRBV25-1 and J usage is TRBJ2-5; D is perhaps TRBD2 (6 bases). The ends were cut back, 3 bases at V and 2 bases at J, with 13 bases in the middle. CDR3 length: 15 amino acids. The germline CDR1 and CDR2 sequences are MGHDK and SYGVNS. CDR3 in amino acids: CASSEEGRAQETQYF. As DNA, the CDR3 is TGTGCCAGCAGTGAGGAGGGTCGGGCTCAAGAGACCCAGTACTTC.

V is TRBV4-2 and J is TRBJ2-7; 11 positions match TRBD2. Germline values: CDR1 LGHNA, CDR2 YNFKEQ. The CDR3 sequence is 18 residues long. V lost 4 bases to trimming and J lost 1 base; unmatched junction nucleotides: 12. In DNA form, the CDR3 reads TGTGCCAGCAGCCCTGGGACTAGCGGAAACCGGGTTTCCTACGAGCAGTACTTC. Protein product: CASSPGTSGNRVSYEQYF.

The chain links TRBV2 to TRBJ1-1; D may be TRBD1 (6 bases). V gave up 6 bases and J gave up 1 base, with 15 bases separating them. There are 15 residues in the CDR3. The germline gives CDR1 SNHLY, CDR2 FYNNEI. The CDR3 region is CASSSLRQANTEAFF. The CDR3 DNA reads TGTGCCAGCAGCTCACTTCGACAGGCGAACACTGAAGCTTTCTTT.

The J gene is TRBJ1-2, the V gene TRBV7-2; D possibly corresponds to TRBD1 (6 bases). In germline, CDR1 is SGHTA, CDR2 FQGNSA. V lost 4 bases to trimming and J lost 2 bases, with 11 bases between them. CDR3 length: 14 amino acids. Here the CDR3 DNA reads TGTGCCAGCAGCTCTGGGGGGGGCAACTATGGCTACACCTTC. Translating it yields CASSSGGGNYGYTF.

The rearrangement joins TRBV6-5 to TRBJ2-7, with D possibly matching TRBD2 (5 bases). The CDR3 covers 13 residues. V gave up 7 bases and J gave up 4 bases, with 14 bases separating them. Per the germline V gene, CDR1 is MNHEY and CDR2 is SVGAGI. The CDR3 spells CASTGLSGYEQYF. DNA for the CDR3: TGTGCCAGCACCGGACTGTCTGGGTACGAGCAGTACTTC.

V is TRBV28 and J is TRBJ2-3; D is possibly TRBD2 (5 bases). Between the trimmed V and J ends, which lost 4 bases and 1 base, there was a span of 18 bases. This CDR3 has 17 residues. The germline V gene encodes CDR1 MDHEN and CDR2 SYDVKM. The CDR3 protein is CASSSGKGNLGTDTQYF. CDR3 DNA sequence: TGTGCCAGCAGTTCCGGGAAGGGTAATTTAGGCACAGATACGCAGTATTTT.

The V call is TRBV28, the J call TRBJ1-5, with D possibly being TRBD1 (5 bases). Per germline, CDR1 MDHEN and CDR2 SYDVKM. Trimming cost V 3 bases and J 0 bases, with 15 bases left between them. The CDR3 totals 17 residues. Here the CDR3 reads CASSLGLFSYSNQPQHF. Written as DNA, the CDR3 is TGTGCCAGCAGTTTGGGACTCTTCTCATATAGCAATCAGCCCCAGCATTTT.

V usage is TRBV19 and J usage is TRBJ2-7; 7 bases are a match to TRBD1. Trimming cost V 4 bases and J 3 bases; bases outside gene matches: 6. The V gene's germline CDR1 is LNHDA and CDR2 SQIVND (reference sequence). This CDR3 comprises 14 residues. The CDR3 here is CASSTGQDIYEQYF. CDR3 DNA sequence: TGTGCCAGTAGTACCGGACAGGACATCTACGAGCAGTACTTC.

J is TRBJ2-5 and V is TRBV2; TRBD2 matches at 8 bases. This CDR3 has 14 amino acids. Germline lookup yields CDR1 SNHLY and CDR2 FYNNEI. After removal of 7 bases from V and 7 bases from J, the junction contained 11 bases not matched to a gene. The CDR3 DNA is TGTGCCAGCAAAGGCAGCGGGAGTTGGGGGACCCAGTACTTC. Protein product: CASKGSGSWGTQYF.

This clone appeared many times. The rearrangement links TRBV4-2 to TRBJ2-4; no clear D gene. The V end was cut by 2 bases, the J end by 10 bases, with 12 bases between. Germline V gene lookup returns CDR1 LGHNA and CDR2 YNFKEQ. The CDR3 is 13 residues long. CDR3 protein: CASSQRSQAIQYF. The CDR3 region has the DNA TGTGCCAGCAGCCAAAGATCCCAAGCGATTCAGTACTTC.

The rearrangement uses TRBV6-6 and TRBJ2-1; 9 positions match TRBD1. The trim removed 7 bases at V and 6 bases at J, leaving 7 bases unmatched. Germline V gene sequence: CDR1 MNHNY, CDR2 SVGAGI (reference sequence). CDR3 length: 14 residues. The CDR3 here is CASTGAGQGNEQFF. The CDR3 DNA reads TGTGCCAGCACTGGGGCGGGACAGGGCAATGAGCAGTTCTTC.

The chain is built from TRBV28 and TRBJ1-2; perhaps TRBD1 as D (6 bases). This CDR3 spans 14 amino acids. V lost 9 bases to trimming and J lost 3 bases, with 17 bases between them. The germline V gene encodes CDR1 MDHEN and CDR2 SYDVKM. The CDR3 reads CASWGQGGDYGYTF. The CDR3 nucleotides are TGTGCCAGTTGGGGGCAGGGTGGCGACTATGGCTACACCTTC.

This clone appeared a few times. The chain carries TRBV2 and TRBJ1-1; unclear D gene. CDR3 length equals 15 residues. Deletions cut 4 bases from V and 0 bases from J, with 12 bases between. Germline CDR1 reads SNHLY; CDR2 reads FYNNEI. CDR3 DNA: TGTGCCAGCAGTGGATATGGCATCATGAACACTGAAGCTTTCTTT. Encoded protein: CASSGYGIMNTEAFF.

The chain links TRBV5-1 to TRBJ2-7; no clear D. CDR3 length: 13 residues. The ends were cut back, 5 bases at V and 2 bases at J, with 11 bases in the middle. Germline CDR1 reads SGHRS; CDR2 reads YFSETQ. The CDR3 DNA reads as TGCGCCAGCAGGCCAGGCCAAGCCTACGAGCAGTACTTC. Protein: CASRPGQAYEQYF.

The genes are TRBV6-5 and TRBJ2-3, with a possible D match to TRBD2 (5 bases). Germline-derived CDR1 and CDR2 are MNHEY and SVGAGI. The CDR3 totals 13 residues. Trimming cost V 4 bases and J 10 bases, with 15 bases left between them. In DNA, the CDR3 is TGTGCCAGCAGTTCCCCGAGAGAGGGCCCGCAGTATTTT. This codes for CASSSPREGPQYF.

This rearrangement joins TRBV11-2 to TRBJ2-7; a weak D match, TRBD1 (6 bases). V lost 5 bases and J 3 bases, leaving 11 bases between the germline ends. The CDR3 is 13 residues long. CDR1 and CDR2 from the germline V gene are SGHAT and FQNNGV. CDR3 loop: CASSPGQSYEQYF. For the CDR3, the DNA is TGTGCCAGCAGCCCAGGACAGAGCTACGAGCAGTACTTC. Using reference TRBV11-2 and TRBJ2-7 for the parts outside the CDR3, the full variable domain is EAGVAQSPRYKIIEKRQSVAFWCNPISGHATLYWYQQILGQGPKLLIQFQNNGVVDDSQLPKDRFSAERLKGVDSTLKIQPAKLEDSAVYLCASSPGQSYEQYFGPGTRLTVT.

The V gene is TRBV9, the J gene TRBJ1-6, with D unclear. The CDR3 is 14 amino acids. V lost 0 bases to trimming and J lost 9 bases, with 10 bases between them. Germline values: CDR1 SGDLS, CDR2 YYNGEE. The DNA for the CDR3 is TGTGCCAGCAGCGTAGCCGGGGTTGGTTCACCCCTCCACTTT. Residues: CASSVAGVGSPLHF.